The present TCR beta chain was sequenced within a study of cytomegalovirus exposure and HLA in healthy donors. Study details: Out of 150 million to 200 million T cells, an earlier analysis found some 110 million unique TCR beta sequences in total.

The study's findings and limits: According to the study, approximately 150 TCR beta chains were cytomegalovirus-associated. Later, TCR association rates were found to vary by HLA locus, highest for DRB1 and lowest for HLA-C. Later analysis demonstrated an association between a missense DCLRE1C variant and TCR beta V- and J-gene trimming.

PCR amplification relied on 60 Vbeta primers (plus 13 Jbeta primers). TCRdb's table, derived via immunoSEQ multiplex PCR, lists solely in-frame clones and lacks some. The sample gives roughly 150,000 clones, around 80% of which show up once; about 15% is in the top ten. This clone was observed a handful of times. Antigen: not known. J lost 4 bases, V lost 0 bases, and 5 bases had no gene match. The CDR3 consists of 16 residues. The V gene's germline CDR1 is ENHRY and CDR2 SYGVKD. This receptor was identified in a woman aged 35 to 49 in good health and CMV-seronegative. The V and J genes are TRBV10-3 and TRBJ2-5; TRBD1 matches at 10 bases. Sequenced material: PBMCs. The CDR3, as DNA: TGTGCCATCAGTGAGTCTTGGACAGGGGGTTCAGAGACCCAGTACTTC. Translating gives CAISESWTGGSETQYF.